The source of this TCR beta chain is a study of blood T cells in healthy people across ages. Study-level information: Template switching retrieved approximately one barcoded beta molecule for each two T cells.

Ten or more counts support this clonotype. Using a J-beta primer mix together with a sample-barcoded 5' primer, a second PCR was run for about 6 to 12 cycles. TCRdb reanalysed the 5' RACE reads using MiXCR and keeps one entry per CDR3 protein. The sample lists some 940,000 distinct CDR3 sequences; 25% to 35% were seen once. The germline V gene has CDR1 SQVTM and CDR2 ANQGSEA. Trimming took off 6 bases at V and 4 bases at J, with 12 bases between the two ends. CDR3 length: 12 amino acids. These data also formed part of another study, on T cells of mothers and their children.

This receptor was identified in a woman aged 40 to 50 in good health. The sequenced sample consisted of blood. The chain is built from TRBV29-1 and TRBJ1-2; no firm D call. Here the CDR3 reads CSVPGLGYGYTF. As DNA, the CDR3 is TGCAGCGTCCCGGGGTTGGGCTATGGCTACACCTTC.